The 21 T cell receptor beta chains below all came from one sample that was sequenced in a study of control samples from healthy donors and cancer patients. Some clones are missing from TCRdb's copy, which holds only in-frame ones; the method was immunoSEQ multiplex PCR. The table records around 160,000 clones, approximately 93% of them present only once. Sequenced input: blood. These receptors all come from a man between 18 and 35 years old in good health.

The chain is built from TRBV18 and TRBJ2-7; D gene ambiguous. The CDR3 has 13 residues. CDR1 and CDR2 from the germline V gene are KGHSH and LQKENI. V lost 0 bases, J lost 4 bases, and 7 bases lay in between. CDR3 sequence: CASSPPKGYEQYF. The CDR3 region has the DNA TGTGCCAGCTCACCACCAAAAGGGTACGAGCAGTACTTC.

The CDR3 nucleotides read TGCAGCGTTGACGGGAATTCCTACGAGCAGTACTTC. The encoded protein is CSVDGNSYEQYF. The rearrangement links TRBV29-1 to TRBJ2-7; perhaps TRBD2 as D (5 bases). V was trimmed by 3 bases and J by 1 base, leaving 7 bases between them. This CDR3 has 12 amino acids. Germline-derived CDR1 and CDR2 are SQVTM and ANQGSEA.

J is TRBJ2-1 and V is TRBV5-4; 9 bases align to TRBD1. Germline values: CDR1 SGHNT, CDR2 YYREEE (reference sequence). J gave up 7 bases and V 1 base, and 9 bases lay outside the gene matches. The CDR3 is made up of 16 amino acids. Written as DNA, the CDR3 is TGTGCCAGCAGCTTGCCGACAGGGGGGACGGGGAATGAGCAGTTCTTC. Translating gives CASSLPTGGTGNEQFF. Using reference TRBV5-4 and TRBJ2-1 for the parts outside the CDR3, the full variable domain is ETGVTQSPTHLIKTRGQQVTLRCSSQSGHNTVSWYQQALGQGPQFIFQYYREEENGRGNFPPRFSGLQFPNYSSELNVNALELDDSALYLCASSLPTGGTGNEQFFGPGTRLTVL.

The CDR3 DNA reads as TGTGCCAGCAGTTACTCGAGGGCCAATGAGCAGTTCTTC. Translation gives CASSYSRANEQFF. The chain employs TRBV6-6 and TRBJ2-1; D may be TRBD2 (5 bases). The germline CDR1 and CDR2 sequences are MNHNY and SVGAGI (reference sequence). The V gene lost 0 bases and the J gene lost 6 bases, with 6 bases spanning the gap. This CDR3 contains 13 residues.

This clone was seen a handful of times. The V call is TRBV29-1, the J call TRBJ2-7, with D possibly TRBD1 on 6 matching bases. CDR1 is SQVTM, CDR2 ANQGSEA, per germline. CDR3 length: 14 amino acids. Trimming stripped 6 bases from V and 2 bases from J, with 17 bases between. The CDR3 coding sequence is TGCAGCGTGACCCCAAACGAGGGGGCCTACGAGCAGTACTTC. Its protein product is CSVTPNEGAYEQYF.

This chain joins TRBV29-1 and TRBJ2-2; no reliable D call. The germline gives CDR1 SQVTM, CDR2 ANQGSEA. Trimming stripped 5 bases from V and 4 bases from J, with 8 bases between. The CDR3 is made up of 12 amino acids. In nucleotides, the CDR3 is TGCAGCGTTACCCAAAGCACCGGGGAGCTGTTTTTT. Protein sequence: CSVTQSTGELFF.

This chain joins TRBV25-1 and TRBJ2-7; D is perhaps TRBD2 (6 bases). The CDR3 runs to 15 residues. The ends were cut back, 3 bases at V and 2 bases at J, with 14 bases in the middle. Germline V lookup: CDR1 MGHDK, CDR2 SYGVNS. Written as DNA, the CDR3 is TGTGCCAGCAGTGACTCGGGGGAAGGGCCCTACGAGCAGTACTTC. This gives the protein CASSDSGEGPYEQYF.

DNA of the CDR3: TGTGCCTGGAGTGATTGGCAGGGGTATCAGCCCCAGCATTTT. It specifies CAWSDWQGYQPQHF. The genes are TRBV30 and TRBJ1-5, with a weak D call TRBD1 (6 bases). The CDR3 length is 14 residues. Per germline, CDR1 GTSNPN and CDR2 SVGIG (reference sequence). V was pared by 1 base and J by 5 bases, with 12 bases between.

The chain carries TRBV7-2 and TRBJ1-1; possible D gene TRBD1, 5 bases. The CDR3 consists of 13 residues. Trimming stripped 5 bases from V and 6 bases from J, with 13 bases between. From germline, CDR1 is SGHTA and CDR2 FQGNSA. For the CDR3, the DNA is TGTGCCAGCAGCCAGGGTTGGAGAGCTGAAGCTTTCTTT. Protein sequence: CASSQGWRAEAFF.

The V and J genes are TRBV7-8 and TRBJ2-2; possible D gene TRBD2, 5 bases. Germline lookup yields CDR1 SGHVS and CDR2 FQNEAQ. The CDR3 runs 14 residues. Trimming took 5 bases from V and 7 from J, leaving 14 bases between them. The CDR3 here is CASSGRGSGGELFF. The CDR3 nucleotides are TGTGCCAGCAGCGGGCGTGGCAGCGGCGGGGAGCTGTTTTTT. The variable domain in full, with the rest retrieved from reference TRBV7-8 and TRBJ2-2, is GAGVSQSPRYKVAKRGQDVALRCDPISGHVSLFWYQQALGQGPEFLTYFQNEAQLDKSGLPSDRFFAERPEGSVSTLKIQRTQQEDSAVYLCASSGRGSGGELFFGEGSRLTVL.

V and J are TRBV6-6 and TRBJ2-7; perhaps TRBD1 as D (5 bases). Between the trimmed V and J ends, which lost 7 bases and 6 bases, there was a span of 13 bases. The CDR3 contains 12 residues. The germline CDR1 and CDR2 sequences are MNHNY and SVGAGI (reference sequence). The CDR3 is CASTAGLSEQYF. The CDR3, as DNA: TGTGCCAGCACGGCAGGGCTCAGCGAGCAGTACTTC.

This clone was seen once. The sample has other DNA sequences that encode this CDR3 too. The chain uses TRBV18 and TRBJ1-1, with D perhaps matching TRBD1 (5 bases). The germline V gene has CDR1 KGHSH and CDR2 LQKENI. Trimming shortened V by 6 bases and J by 3 bases, and 8 bases separated the two germline ends. The CDR3 totals 12 residues. CDR3 protein: CASSGGDTEAFF. CDR3 bases: TGTGCCAGCTCGGGGGGGGACACTGAAGCTTTCTTT.

The V and J genes are TRBV27 and TRBJ1-5; maybe TRBD1 (6 bases). Germline CDR1 MNHEY, CDR2 SMNVEV (reference sequence). The ends were cut back, 6 bases at V and 7 bases at J, with 19 bases in the middle. The CDR3 contains 15 residues. The CDR3 spells CASRYTGYSEQPQHF. In nucleotides, the CDR3 is TGTGCCAGCAGATACACAGGGTATTCAGAGCAGCCCCAGCATTTT.

V and J are TRBV6-5 and TRBJ1-5; D is ambiguous. CDR3 length equals 15 residues. V lost 5 bases to trimming and J lost 0 bases, with 11 bases between them. Looked up from germline, CDR1 is MNHEY and CDR2 is SVGAGI. CDR3 region: CASSPRENSNQPQHF. The CDR3 bases are TGTGCCAGCAGTCCCCGGGAAAATAGCAATCAGCCCCAGCATTTT.

The rearrangement links TRBV29-1 to TRBJ1-1; D perhaps matches TRBD1 (5 bases). The CDR3 totals 14 residues. In germline, CDR1 is SQVTM, CDR2 ANQGSEA. With 7 bases removed from V and 5 bases from J, the gap between germline ends came to 20 bases. In DNA, the CDR3 is TGCAGCGCTTTCGGGACCCAGGTAGCTACTGAAGCTTTCTTT. Encoded protein: CSAFGTQVATEAFF. Based on the CDR3 plus reference TRBV29-1 and TRBJ1-1, the full variable domain is SAVISQKPSRDICQRGTSLTIQCQVDSQVTMMFWYRQQPGQSLTLIATANQGSEATYESGFVIDKFPISRPNLTFSTLTVSNMSPEDSSIYLCSAFGTQVATEAFFGQGTRLTVV.

The V gene is TRBV7-6, the J gene TRBJ2-3; D unclear. The germline V gene has CDR1 SGHVS and CDR2 FNYEAQ. The ends were cut back, 0 bases at V and 5 bases at J, with 12 bases in the middle. The length of the CDR3 is 15 residues. The CDR3 nucleotides are TGTGCCAGCAGCTTAGCGCACGGGCGTCTAGATACGCAGTATTTT. It translates to CASSLAHGRLDTQYF.

The chain couples TRBV25-1 to TRBJ1-2; D call uncertain. The V gene lost 5 bases and the J gene lost 7 bases, with 14 bases spanning the gap. The germline V gene encodes CDR1 MGHDK and CDR2 SYGVNS. The CDR3 runs to 13 residues. The CDR3 nucleotides read TGTGCCAGCAGTCTAGGGAGGTGGTCTGGCTACACCTTC. It yields the protein CASSLGRWSGYTF.

The chain is built from TRBV29-1 and TRBJ2-1; D remains ambiguous. There are 14 residues in the CDR3. CDR1 is SQVTM, CDR2 ANQGSEA, per germline. The V end lost 6 bases, the J end lost 7 bases, and 19 bases lay between the germline ends. CDR3 amino acids: CSVPIVSGPNEQFF. CDR3 sequence (DNA): TGCAGCGTACCCATAGTATCGGGCCCAAATGAGCAGTTCTTC.

The chain uses TRBV11-2 and TRBJ1-1; 8 bases fit TRBD1. Trimming at V came to 5 bases and at J to 1 base, leaving 6 bases not matched to a gene. This CDR3 region has 15 residues. Germline V lookup: CDR1 SGHAT, CDR2 FQNNGV. The CDR3 DNA follows: TGTGCCAGCAGCCCTTCTGGGACAGGGAACACTGAAGCTTTCTTT. Amino acid sequence: CASSPSGTGNTEAFF.

The sample holds one count of this clone. This chain joins TRBV28 and TRBJ2-6; D may be TRBD2 (7 bases). Germline CDR1 reads MDHEN; CDR2 reads SYDVKM. V was trimmed by 3 bases and J by 10 bases, leaving 28 bases between them. The CDR3 is 19 residues long. CDR3 coding DNA: TGTGCCAGCAGTTTCATTCGGGGGGCGCTTTCGGTTATAGGGAACGTCCTGACTTTC. It is translated as CASSFIRGALSVIGNVLTF.

This clone was seen more than once but under ten times. The J gene is TRBJ1-6, the V gene TRBV5-1; D is undetermined. Germline CDR1 SGHRS, CDR2 YFSETQ. This CDR3 region has 13 residues. V lost 0 bases to trimming and J lost 8 bases, with 6 bases between them. CDR3 sequence reads: CASSLGQDSPLHF. Here the CDR3 DNA reads TGCGCCAGCAGCTTGGGGCAGGATTCACCCCTCCACTTT.